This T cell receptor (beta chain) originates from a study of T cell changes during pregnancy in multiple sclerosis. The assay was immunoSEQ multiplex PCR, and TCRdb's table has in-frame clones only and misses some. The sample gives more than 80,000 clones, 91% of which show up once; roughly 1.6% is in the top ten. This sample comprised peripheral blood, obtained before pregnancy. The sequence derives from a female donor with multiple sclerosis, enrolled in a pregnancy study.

CDR3 sequence: CASSLNQGQFNSPLHF. The DNA for the CDR3 is TGTGCCAGCTCACTCAACCAGGGGCAATTTAATTCACCCCTCCACTTT. The gene calls are TRBV10-3 and TRBJ1-6, with D perhaps TRBD1 (6 bases). Germline V gene sequence: CDR1 ENHRY, CDR2 SYGVKD. This CDR3 is 16 amino acids long. V lost 10 bases to trimming and J lost 6 bases, with 22 bases between them.